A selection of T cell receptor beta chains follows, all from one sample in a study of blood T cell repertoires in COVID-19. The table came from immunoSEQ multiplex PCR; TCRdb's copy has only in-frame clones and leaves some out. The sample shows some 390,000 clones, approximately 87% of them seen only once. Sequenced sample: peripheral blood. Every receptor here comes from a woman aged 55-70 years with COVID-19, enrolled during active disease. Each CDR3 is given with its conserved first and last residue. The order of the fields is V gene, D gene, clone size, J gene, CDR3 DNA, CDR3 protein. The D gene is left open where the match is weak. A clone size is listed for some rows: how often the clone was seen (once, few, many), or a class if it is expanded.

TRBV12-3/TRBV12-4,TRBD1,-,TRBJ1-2,TGTGCCAGCAGTTTCCGGGACAGGTTGGACTTC,CASSFRDRLDF
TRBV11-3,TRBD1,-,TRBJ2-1,TGTGCCAGCAGCCCGGGGACAGTGGCGGGGCAGTTCTTC,CASSPGTVAGQFF
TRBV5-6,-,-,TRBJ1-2,TGTGCCAGCAGCTTGCGGGGGGCCGGTGGCTACACCTTC,CASSLRGAGGYTF
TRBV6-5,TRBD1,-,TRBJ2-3,TGTGCCAGCAGTATCGGACAGGGGGGCACAGATACGCAGTATTTT,CASSIGQGGTDTQYF
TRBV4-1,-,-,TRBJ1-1,TGCGCCAGCAGCCAACCGGGGACTGAAGCTTTCTTT,CASSQPGTEAFF
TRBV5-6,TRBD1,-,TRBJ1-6,TGTGCCAGCAGAAAGGGACAGGGGAGCTCCTATAATTCACCCCTCCACTTT,CASRKGQGSSYNSPLHF
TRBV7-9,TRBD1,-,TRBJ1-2,TGTGCCAGCAGCACGGGACAGTATGGCTACACCTTC,CASSTGQYGYTF
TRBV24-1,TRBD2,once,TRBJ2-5,TGTGCCACCAGCCAGACTAGCGGGGGGTTGGAGACCCAGTACTTC,CATSQTSGGLETQYF
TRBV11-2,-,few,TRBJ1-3,TGTGCCAGCAGCTTAGTGGCTCATCACTCTGGAAACACCATATATTTT,CASSLVAHHSGNTIYF
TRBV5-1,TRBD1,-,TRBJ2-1,TGCGCCAGCAGCTTTGGCCGGATGGGAGCAGGGGGCCTGGGGTCCTACAATGAGCAGTTCTTC,CASSFGRMGAGGLGSYNEQFF
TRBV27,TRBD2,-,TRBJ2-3,TGTGCCAGCAGACCTCTAGCGGAGAGCACAGATACGCAGTATTTT,CASRPLAESTDTQYF
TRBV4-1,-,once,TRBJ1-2,TGCGCCAGCAGCCAAGTTTACGGGACACTAGCTAACTATGGCTACACCTTC,CASSQVYGTLANYGYTF
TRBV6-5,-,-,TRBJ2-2,TGTGCCAGCAGACCTAGTTCCGCTGGGGAGCTGTTTTTT,CASRPSSAGELFF
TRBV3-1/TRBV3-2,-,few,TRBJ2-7,TGTGCCAGCAGCCACTCCCCCATGTACAGGGTAGGCGAGCAGTACTTC,CASSHSPMYRVGEQYF
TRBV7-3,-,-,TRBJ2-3,TGTGCCAGCAGCTCCGCGACAGCAAGCACAGATACGCAGTATTTT,CASSSATASTDTQYF
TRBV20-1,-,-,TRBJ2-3,TGCAGTGCTAGTTGGGAGGATACGCAGTATTTT,CSASWEDTQYF
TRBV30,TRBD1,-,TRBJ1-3,TGTGCCGGGACAGGGCTTGGAAACACCATATATTTT,CAGTGLGNTIYF